This T cell receptor (beta chain) was recorded in a study of T cells expressing NK-cell markers. Study summary: In the group of eight sequenced donors, seven were HCMV-seropositive and one was seronegative. Findings and caveats of the study: Leadership of the CD3+CD56-NKG2C+ fraction also belonged to these clonotypes in four donors.

Comments on this clonotype: The antigen is undetermined.

For each CDR3 protein, TCRdb gives one entry from its re-call of the 5' RACE reads, without DNA. The sample yields about 150,000 distinct CDR3 sequences, of which the top ten take up around a third. The CDR3 totals 15 residues. CDR1 and CDR2 (germline): SGHVS, FQNEAQ. This receptor was obtained from a woman aged 45-59 years in good health. This chain joins TRBV7-8 and TRBJ2-1; TCRdb's assignment of TRBD2 cannot be checked, as there is no DNA. Sample: blood T cells: a sorted CD56 or NKG2C T cell subset, CD4+ or CD8+ T cells, or bulk PBMC T cells (not recorded which). The CDR3 reads CASSPLESSLNEQFF.